This T cell receptor beta chain appears in the sequencing data of a study of T cell responses to AZD1222 COVID-19 vaccine. General study findings and limits: The study sampled repertoires only after the peak T cell response. Vaccine-associated CD4 TCRs spanned spike, dominant at 160-218 and 743-854. Clonal diversity may have been underestimated in mostly white British donors.

The CDR3 spans 14 residues. CDR1 is LNHDA, CDR2 SQIVND, per germline (reference sequence). J lost 3 bases, V lost 7 bases, and 6 bases had no gene match. Concerning this clone itself: Its antigen remains unknown.

The data were produced by immunoSEQ multiplex PCR, yet TCRdb's version contains in-frame clones alone and is incomplete. The sample lists 200,000 to 250,000 clones; 90% to 95% were seen once. Sequencing used peripheral blood, obtained 28 days after the second dose of the MenACWY control vaccine. This receptor was identified in an adult who received the MenACWY meningococcal vaccine as a control. The chain couples TRBV19 to TRBJ2-3; 8 nucleotides align to TRBD2. CDR3 protein: CASKVAGGTDTQYF. The CDR3 nucleotides read TGTGCCAGTAAGGTGGCGGGAGGTACAGATACGCAGTATTTT.